This TCR beta chain was sequenced during a study of blood T cell repertoires in COVID-19. Overall study context: Acute-phase and convalescent COVID-19 samples originated in the United States, Italy and Spain. T cells, B-cell-depleted T cells, or PBMCs supplied cDNA or gDNA.

V lost 4 bases to trimming and J lost 2 bases, with 9 bases between them. CDR3 size: 13 residues. Germline CDR1 and CDR2: GTSNPN and SVGIG (reference sequence). In the original processing: Estimates of nucleated cell counts were drawn from the amplification of reference gene primers. The protocol was immunoSEQ multiplex PCR, while the TCRdb copy is restricted to in-frame clones and leaves out a portion. V and J calls and clone size follow that table, whereas D and trimming were derived from the DNA. The sample includes 200,000 or so clones, over 75% of them seen just once. The rearrangement links TRBV30 to TRBJ1-3; D unclear. This clonotype originated in a man older than 75 with acute or convalescent COVID-19. Material: peripheral blood. CDR3 sequence reads: CAWTLGPGNTIYF. The CDR3 region has the DNA TGTGCCTGGACCCTAGGCCCTGGAAACACCATATATTTT.